The 5 T cell receptor beta chains below come from one sample, sequenced in a study of shared clonotypes between healthy human individuals. Sequencing was performed with immunoSEQ multiplex PCR; in TCRdb, only in-frame clones are kept and a portion is missing. Of approximately 320,000 clones listed, around nine tenths were seen once; the top ten hold about 16%. Input material: memory CD8+ T cells sorted from blood. This sample's subset: CD45RO+ cells pooled with CCR7-negative TemRA cells. These receptors all come from a man between 18 and 35 years old in good health.

This clone was seen more than once but under ten times. The identical CDR3 is also encoded by other nucleotide sequences in the sample. The chain joins TRBV9 to TRBJ1-1, with D unresolved. CDR3 length: 13 amino acids. Per the germline V gene, CDR1 is SGDLS and CDR2 is YYNGEE. V lost 4 bases and J 3 bases, leaving 10 bases between the germline ends. CDR3 DNA sequence: TGTGCCAGCAGCCCGTATCTGGACACTGAAGCTTTCTTT. Protein: CASSPYLDTEAFF.

The chain combines TRBV4-1 with TRBJ2-7; 8 bases match TRBD1. J gave up 1 base and V 3 bases, and 8 bases lay outside the gene matches. The CDR3 totals 16 residues. Germline V gives CDR1 MGHRA, CDR2 YSYEKL. DNA of the CDR3: TGCGCCAGCAGCCAGAACAGGGGGAATCCTTCCTACGAGCAGTACTTC. Translated, it gives CASSQNRGNPSYEQYF.

The chain couples TRBV15 to TRBJ2-7, with D hard to call. The V end lost 5 bases, the J end lost 4 bases, and 12 bases lay between the germline ends. In germline, CDR1 is LNHNV, CDR2 YYDKDF (reference sequence). The CDR3 has 13 residues. The CDR3 region has the DNA TGTGCCACCAGCGGCTCCCTCGATTACGAGCAGTACTTC. Translation gives CATSGSLDYEQYF. The full variable domain, its missing parts supplied by reference TRBV15 and TRBJ2-7, is DAMVIQNPRYQVTQFGKPVTLSCSQTLNHNVMYWYQQKSSQAPKLLFHYYDKDFNNEADTPDNFQSRRPNTSFCFLDIRSPGLGDTAMYLCATSGSLDYEQYFGPGTRLTVT.

The rearrangement links TRBV27 to TRBJ1-1; 10 bases line up with TRBD1. This CDR3 contains 15 residues. V lost 5 bases, J lost 4 bases, and 7 bases stayed unmatched. Germline CDR1 reads MNHEY; CDR2 reads SMNVEV (reference sequence). CDR3 bases: TGTGCCAGCAGTCTCTCGGACAGGGGGGCCACTGAAGCTTTCTTT. It encodes CASSLSDRGATEAFF.

Concerning this clone: Other nucleotide sequences in the sample specify the same CDR3. In DNA, the CDR3 is TGTGCCAGCAGTTTATTGGGCAGCAATCAGCCCCAGCATTTT. Translation gives CASSLLGSNQPQHF. This chain uses TRBV27 with TRBJ1-5, with D uncertain. CDR1 is MNHEY, CDR2 SMNVEV, per germline (reference sequence). V shed 1 base and J shed 1 base, with 5 bases lying between them. CDR3 length: 14 amino acids.